A selection of T cell receptor beta chains follows, all from one sample in a study of T cell responses to AZD1222 COVID-19 vaccine. TCRdb's table, derived via immunoSEQ multiplex PCR, lists solely in-frame clones and lacks some. The profile shows 180,000 or so clones, 85% to 95% of them singletons. This specimen consisted of peripheral blood, obtained 28 days after the second AZD1222 dose. These receptors all stem from an adult who received the AZD1222 COVID-19 vaccine. CDR3s include the opening cysteine and the closing phenylalanine or tryptophan. D genes are given only for firm matches. Clone size, where shown, is once, few, many, or a class for clones that have expanded.

v_gene	abundance	j_gene	d_gene	CDR3aa	CDR3nt
TRBV7-2	-	TRBJ2-3	TRBD1	CASSLAGTGGWGTDTQYF	TGTGCCAGCAGCTTAGCCGGGACAGGGGGCTGGGGCACAGATACGCAGTATTTT
TRBV5-4	-	TRBJ2-6	TRBD1	CASSPDRGLGGANVLTF	TGTGCCAGCAGCCCTGACAGGGGGCTAGGTGGGGCCAACGTCCTGACTTTC
TRBV21-1	few	TRBJ2-1	-	CASSTRGRGEQFF	TGTGCCAGCAGCACCCGGGGGAGAGGAGAGCAGTTCTTC
TRBV28	-	TRBJ2-7	TRBD2	CASRGGLAGVYEQYF	TGTGCCAGCAGGGGGGGGCTAGCGGGAGTCTACGAGCAGTACTTC
TRBV27	-	TRBJ2-7	TRBD1	CASSRTGQVYEQYF	TGTGCCAGCAGCCGGACGGGACAGGTATACGAGCAGTACTTC
TRBV14	-	TRBJ2-7	-	CASSAAYEQYF	TGTGCCAGCAGCGCTGCCTACGAGCAGTACTTC
TRBV30	-	TRBJ2-7	TRBD2	CAWSVRRGAYEQYF	TGTGCCTGGAGTGTACGGCGGGGGGCCTACGAGCAGTACTTC
TRBV10-2	once	TRBJ2-3	-	CASSERADQGTQYF	TGCGCCAGCAGTGAGAGGGCGGACCAAGGTACGCAGTATTTT
TRBV19	-	TRBJ2-3	TRBD1	CANTGADTQYF	TGTGCCAACACAGGGGCAGATACGCAGTATTTT
TRBV7-2	-	TRBJ1-3	-	CASSLTPSPPGNTIYF	TGTGCCAGCAGCTTAACCCCCTCCCCTCCTGGAAACACCATATATTTT
TRBV28	-	TRBJ1-1	-	CASRGGPNTEAFF	TGTGCCAGCAGGGGGGGACCGAACACTGAAGCTTTCTTT
TRBV6-5	-	TRBJ1-1	TRBD1	CASSRNRGLNTEAFF	TGTGCCAGCAGTCGGAACAGGGGGCTTAACACTGAAGCTTTCTTT
TRBV5-3	-	TRBJ1-6	-	CARSYQSTGLTSPLHF	TGTGCCAGAAGCTACCAATCTACGGGTCTCACTTCACCCCTCCACTTT
TRBV7-2	once	TRBJ1-2	TRBD1	CASRLAGGVGYTF	TGTGCCAGCAGACTAGCAGGGGGGGTTGGCTACACCTTC
TRBV20-1	-	TRBJ2-7	-	CSASLELSSYEQYF	TGCAGTGCTAGTTTGGAACTCTCCTCCTACGAGCAGTACTTC
TRBV3-1/TRBV3-2	-	TRBJ1-6	-	CASSQDWSVNSPLHF	TGTGCCAGCAGCCAAGATTGGTCGGTTAATTCACCCCTCCACTTT
TRBV5-1	-	TRBJ2-2	TRBD2	CASVRGSPYTGELFF	TGCGCCAGCGTCCGCGGGAGCCCGTACACCGGGGAGCTGTTTTTT
TRBV19	few	TRBJ1-6	TRBD1	CATRTGDGSPLHF	TGTGCCACCCGGACAGGGGATGGTTCACCCCTCCACTTT
TRBV7-2	once	TRBJ1-4	-	CASSPWQGQNEKLFF	TGTGCCAGCAGCCCGTGGCAGGGTCAAAACGAAAAACTGTTTTTT
TRBV5-5	-	TRBJ1-4	TRBD1	CASSFSGQGNEKLFF	TGTGCCAGCAGCTTTAGCGGACAGGGTAATGAAAAACTGTTTTTT
TRBV30	-	TRBJ2-3	-	CAWSVGTDTQYF	TGTGCCTGGAGTGTCGGCACAGATACGCAGTATTTT
TRBV5-1	-	TRBJ2-3	-	CASSLRWPADTQYF	TGCGCCAGCAGCTTGCGGTGGCCTGCAGATACGCAGTATTTT
TRBV9	once	TRBJ2-3	TRBD2	CASSVEASGRYTQYF	TGTGCCAGCAGCGTAGAGGCTAGCGGGAGATATACGCAGTATTTT